The sequence of this TCR beta chain was determined in a study of blood T cell repertoires in COVID-19. Using immunoSEQ multiplex PCR, the repertoire was profiled, and TCRdb retains in-frame clones only, with some absent. The sample has 95,000 to 150,000 clones, over 60% seen once; the top ten hold about 4%. Germline values: CDR1 SGHRS, CDR2 YFSETQ. The CDR3 is 15 residues long. The junction had 2 bases not matched to a gene; V was cut back by 4 bases and J by 1 base. The sequencing sample was made of peripheral blood. The gene calls are TRBV5-1 and TRBJ1-6; the match to TRBD1 covers 7 bases. The TCR sequence derives from a woman of 80 years or more with acute or convalescent COVID-19. The chain's CDR3 is CASSPGQSYNSPLHF. DNA of the CDR3: TGCGCCAGCAGCCCGGGACAGTCCTATAATTCACCCCTCCACTTT. Based on the CDR3 plus reference TRBV5-1 and TRBJ1-6, the full variable domain is KAGVTQTPRYLIKTRGQQVTLSCSPISGHRSVSWYQQTPGQGLQFLFEYFSETQRNKGNFPGRFSGRQFSNSRSEMNVSTLELGDSALYLCASSPGQSYNSPLHFGNGTRLTVT.